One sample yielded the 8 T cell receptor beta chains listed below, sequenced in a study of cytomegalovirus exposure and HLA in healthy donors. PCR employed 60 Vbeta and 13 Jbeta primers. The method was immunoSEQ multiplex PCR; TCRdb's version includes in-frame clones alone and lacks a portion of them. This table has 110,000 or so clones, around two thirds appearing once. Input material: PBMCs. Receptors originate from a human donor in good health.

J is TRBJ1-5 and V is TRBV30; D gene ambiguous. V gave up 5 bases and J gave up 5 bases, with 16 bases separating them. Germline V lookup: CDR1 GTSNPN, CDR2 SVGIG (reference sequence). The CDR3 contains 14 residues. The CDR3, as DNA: TGTGCCTGGGCCCATCAACAGCTTGATCAGCCCCAGCATTTT. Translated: CAWAHQQLDQPQHF.

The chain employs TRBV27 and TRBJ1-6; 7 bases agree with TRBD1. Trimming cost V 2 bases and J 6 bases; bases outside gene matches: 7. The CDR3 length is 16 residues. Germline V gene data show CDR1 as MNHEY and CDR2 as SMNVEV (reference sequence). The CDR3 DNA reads TGTGCCAGCAGTTTAGACAGGGCCATTCCTAATTCACCCCTCCACTTT. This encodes CASSLDRAIPNSPLHF.

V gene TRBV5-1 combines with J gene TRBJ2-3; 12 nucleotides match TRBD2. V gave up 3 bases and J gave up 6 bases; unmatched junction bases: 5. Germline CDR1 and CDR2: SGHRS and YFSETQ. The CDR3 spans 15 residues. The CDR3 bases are TGCGCCAGCAGCTCGCTAGCGGGGGGGTCGGATACGCAGTATTTT. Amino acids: CASSSLAGGSDTQYF.

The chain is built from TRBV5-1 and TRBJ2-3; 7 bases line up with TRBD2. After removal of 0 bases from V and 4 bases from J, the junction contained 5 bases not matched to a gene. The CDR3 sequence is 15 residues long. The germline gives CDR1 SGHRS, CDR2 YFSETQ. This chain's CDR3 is CASSLGAGSADTQYF. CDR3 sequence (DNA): TGCGCCAGCAGCTTGGGAGCGGGAAGCGCAGATACGCAGTATTTT.

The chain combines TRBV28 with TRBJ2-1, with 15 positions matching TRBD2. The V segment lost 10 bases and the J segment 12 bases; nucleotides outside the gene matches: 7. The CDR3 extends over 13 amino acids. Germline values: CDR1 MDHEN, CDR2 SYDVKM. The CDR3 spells CATGTSGRRRQFF. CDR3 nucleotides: TGTGCCACCGGGACTAGCGGGAGGAGACGGCAGTTCTTC.

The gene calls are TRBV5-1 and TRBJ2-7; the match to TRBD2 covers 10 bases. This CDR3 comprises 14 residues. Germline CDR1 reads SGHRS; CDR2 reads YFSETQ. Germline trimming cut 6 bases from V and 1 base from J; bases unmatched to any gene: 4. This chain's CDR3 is CASTPSGRSYEQYF. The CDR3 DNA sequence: TGCGCCAGCACCCCTAGCGGGAGATCCTACGAGCAGTACTTC.

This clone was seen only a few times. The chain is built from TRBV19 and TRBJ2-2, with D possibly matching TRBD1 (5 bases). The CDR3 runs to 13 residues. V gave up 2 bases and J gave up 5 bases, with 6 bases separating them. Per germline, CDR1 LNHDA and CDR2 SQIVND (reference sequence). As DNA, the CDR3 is TGTGCCAGTAGTATAAGGGGTACCGGGGAGCTGTTTTTT. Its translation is CASSIRGTGELFF.

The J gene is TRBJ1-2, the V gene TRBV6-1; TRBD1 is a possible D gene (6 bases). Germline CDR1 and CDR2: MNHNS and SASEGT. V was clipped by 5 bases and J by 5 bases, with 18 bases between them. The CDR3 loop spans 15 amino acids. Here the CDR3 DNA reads TGTGCCAGCAGTCTCCGTCGGACAGCTTCTTATGGCTACACCTTC. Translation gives CASSLRRTASYGYTF.